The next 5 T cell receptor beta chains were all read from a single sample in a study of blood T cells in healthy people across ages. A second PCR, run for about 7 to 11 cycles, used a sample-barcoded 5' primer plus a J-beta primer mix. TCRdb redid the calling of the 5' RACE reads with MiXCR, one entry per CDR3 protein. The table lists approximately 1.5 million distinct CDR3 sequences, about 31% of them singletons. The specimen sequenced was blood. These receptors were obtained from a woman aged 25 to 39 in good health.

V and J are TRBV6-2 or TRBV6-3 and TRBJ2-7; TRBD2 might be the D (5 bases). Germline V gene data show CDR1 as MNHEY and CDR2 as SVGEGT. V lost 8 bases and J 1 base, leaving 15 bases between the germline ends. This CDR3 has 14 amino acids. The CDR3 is CASLERTGSYEQYF. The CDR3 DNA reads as TGTGCCAGCCTGGAGCGGACGGGGTCCTACGAGCAGTACTTC.

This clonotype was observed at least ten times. Here the CDR3 DNA reads TGCAGTGCTCGCGGGAGGGCCCGCACAGATACGCAGTATTTT. This encodes CSARGRARTDTQYF. The chain employs TRBV20-1 and TRBJ2-3; 9 bases match TRBD2. CDR3 length equals 14 residues. Per germline, CDR1 DFQATT and CDR2 SNEGSKA (reference sequence). V shed 5 bases and J 1 base; nucleotides not matched to a gene: 4.

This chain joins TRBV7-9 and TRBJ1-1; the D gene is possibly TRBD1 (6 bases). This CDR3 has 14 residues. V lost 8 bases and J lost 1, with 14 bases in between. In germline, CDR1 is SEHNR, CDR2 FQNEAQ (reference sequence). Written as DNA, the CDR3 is TGTGCCAGCGCACTACTGGGGGCGAACACTGAAGCTTTCTTT. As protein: CASALLGANTEAFF.

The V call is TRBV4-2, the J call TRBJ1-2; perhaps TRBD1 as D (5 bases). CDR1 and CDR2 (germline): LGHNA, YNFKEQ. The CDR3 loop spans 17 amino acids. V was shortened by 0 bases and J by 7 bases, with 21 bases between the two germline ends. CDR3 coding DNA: TGTGCCAGCAGCCAAGAGGGATCGGTCGGGGCTGTGGGTGGCTACACCTTC. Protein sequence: CASSQEGSVGAVGGYTF.

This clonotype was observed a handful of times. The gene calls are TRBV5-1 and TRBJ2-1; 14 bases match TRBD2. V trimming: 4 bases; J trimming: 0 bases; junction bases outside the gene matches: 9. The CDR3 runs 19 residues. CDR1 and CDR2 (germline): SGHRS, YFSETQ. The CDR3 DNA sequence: TGCGCCAGCAGCGTGGACAGGGGGACTAGCGGGAGCTCCTACAATGAGCAGTTCTTC. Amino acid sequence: CASSVDRGTSGSSYNEQFF.